This T cell receptor (beta chain) was sequenced for a study of siplizumab effects on memory and regulatory T cells. General study findings and limits: Proliferating Tregs from siplizumab cultures lacked functional confirmation of suppression. Apparently key alloresponse contributors, naive T cells also seemed more diverse than memory cells.

Trimming at V came to 4 bases and at J to 5 bases, leaving 5 bases not matched to a gene. This CDR3 region has 14 residues. Germline V CDR1 and CDR2: SGHDN, FVKESK. Some 10^5 TCR templates were measured in each sample. Clones were read by immunoSEQ multiplex PCR, and TCRdb kept only the in-frame ones, dropping some. The repertoire holds about 50,000 clones, with about 90% as singletons. Notes on this clone: Antigen unknown.

The rearrangement links TRBV14 to TRBJ2-7; 10 bases are shared with TRBD2. Sequencing used naive CD8+ T cells sorted from blood. The sequence came from a human donor in good health. The CDR3 coding sequence is TGTGCCAGCAGCCTACTAGCGGGAATCAACGAGCAGTACTTC. Translating it yields CASSLLAGINEQYF.